The sequence of this TCR beta chain was determined in a study of T cells after yellow fever vaccination. 5'RACE template switching added a universal primer site and UMIs to TCR cDNA. TCRdb re-derived calls from the 5' RACE reads in MiXCR, one entry per CDR3 protein. The sample consists of 300,000 or so distinct CDR3 sequences, 3% to 4.5% of them appearing once. The germline gives CDR1 DFQATT, CDR2 SNEGSKA (reference sequence). V shed 3 bases and J shed 2 bases, with 12 bases lying between them. The CDR3 is made up of 14 amino acids. Study-wide findings and caveats: Clones that expanded after primary vaccination mostly reappeared after the booster (just under 98% CD4, 75% to 90% CD8).

This clonotype was counted between two and nine times. Its specificity is unknown. The sequencing here drew on PBMCs, taken 5 days after the yellow fever booster vaccination. The rearrangement links TRBV20-1 to TRBJ2-3, with D tentatively TRBD2 (5 bases). The origin of this receptor is a man aged 18 to 30 who received the YFV17D yellow fever vaccine. This CDR3 is CSASGVTDTDTQYF. DNA of the CDR3: TGCAGTGCTAGCGGGGTGACGGACACAGATACGCAGTATTTT.